Listed below are T cell receptor beta chains from one sample, sequenced in a study of OX40 agonist ivuxolimab in advanced cancers. Method: immunoSEQ multiplex PCR; TCRdb's copy keeps in-frame clones and lacks some. The data hold approximately 50,000 clones, with just under 85% observed a single time. Sequencing used CD4+ or CD8+ T cells sorted from blood, obtained in a trial of the OX40 agonist ivuxolimab. These receptors all come from an adult with an advanced solid tumor such as melanoma, head and neck, liver or kidney cancer. Both conserved end residues are part of each CDR3. The order of the fields is V gene, J gene, D gene, clone size, CDR3 DNA, CDR3 protein. D genes are given only for firm matches. Clone size, where shown, is once, few, many, or a class for clones that have expanded.

V gene: TRBV6-1; J gene: TRBJ2-2; D gene: NA; clone size: NA; CDR3 DNA: TGTGCCAGCAGTGACACAGGGAGGGGATACACCGGGGAGCTGTTTTTT; CDR3 protein: CASSDTGRGYTGELFF
V gene: TRBV19; J gene: TRBJ1-2; D gene: NA; clone size: NA; CDR3 DNA: TGTGCCACCCTAGGGCAGGGATCATACTATGGCTACACCTTC; CDR3 protein: CATLGQGSYYGYTF
V gene: TRBV6-1; J gene: TRBJ2-3; D gene: NA; clone size: NA; CDR3 DNA: TGTGCCAGCAGGGAACTTCCAGATACGCAGTATTTT; CDR3 protein: CASRELPDTQYF
V gene: TRBV2; J gene: TRBJ2-3; D gene: NA; clone size: NA; CDR3 DNA: TGTGCCATCCGAGAGGGGTCCTCAGATACGCAGTATTTT; CDR3 protein: CAIREGSSDTQYF
V gene: TRBV4-3; J gene: TRBJ2-3; D gene: NA; clone size: NA; CDR3 DNA: TGCGCCAGCAGCCAAGGGAGGGTAGGGGCTACGCAGTATTTT; CDR3 protein: CASSQGRVGATQYF
V gene: TRBV11-2; J gene: TRBJ1-2; D gene: NA; clone size: NA; CDR3 DNA: TGTGCCAGCAGCTTAGAATGGACAGTTGGAGGCTACACCTTC; CDR3 protein: CASSLEWTVGGYTF
V gene: TRBV6-1; J gene: TRBJ1-1; D gene: NA; clone size: NA; CDR3 DNA: TGTGCCAGCAGTGAACAAGTAGGGGCCAGGATGAACACTGAAGCTTTCTTT; CDR3 protein: CASSEQVGARMNTEAFF
V gene: TRBV12-5; J gene: TRBJ1-1; D gene: NA; clone size: NA; CDR3 DNA: TGTGCTAGTGGTTGGCCCGGTTTTGGCGGGAGAGCAAACACTGAAGCTTTCTTT; CDR3 protein: CASGWPGFGGRANTEAFF
V gene: TRBV7-3; J gene: TRBJ1-1; D gene: NA; clone size: NA; CDR3 DNA: TGTGCCAGCAGCTGGACAGTGAACACTGAAGCTTTCTTT; CDR3 protein: CASSWTVNTEAFF
V gene: TRBV7-7; J gene: TRBJ2-5; D gene: NA; clone size: NA; CDR3 DNA: TGTGCCAGCAGCTTGGCAGGCCTTGACCAAGAGACCCAGTACTTC; CDR3 protein: CASSLAGLDQETQYF
V gene: TRBV7-2; J gene: TRBJ1-2; D gene: NA; clone size: once; CDR3 DNA: TGTGCCAGCAGCCATACAGAAAGATATGGCTACACCTTC; CDR3 protein: CASSHTERYGYTF
V gene: TRBV29-1; J gene: TRBJ1-1; D gene: NA; clone size: NA; CDR3 DNA: TGCAGCGTTGCAATGCCTACATTCGGGGTAAGCACTGAAGCTTTCTTT; CDR3 protein: CSVAMPTFGVSTEAFF
V gene: TRBV4-3; J gene: TRBJ2-3; D gene: NA; clone size: NA; CDR3 DNA: TGCGCCAGCAGCCGGGACTGGGGGCCAGGGGTGTCAGATACGCAGTATTTT; CDR3 protein: CASSRDWGPGVSDTQYF
V gene: TRBV4-1; J gene: TRBJ2-6; D gene: TRBD1; clone size: NA; CDR3 DNA: TGCGCCAGCAGCCAAGGGGGGCGGACAGGGTTCGAAACCTCTGGGGCCAACGTCCTGACTTTC; CDR3 protein: CASSQGGRTGFETSGANVLTF
V gene: TRBV14; J gene: TRBJ2-1; D gene: NA; clone size: NA; CDR3 DNA: TGTGCCAGCAGCCAAGATCGGGGCGGTAACAATGAGCAGTTCTTC; CDR3 protein: CASSQDRGGNNEQFF
V gene: TRBV5-5; J gene: TRBJ2-3; D gene: TRBD2; clone size: NA; CDR3 DNA: TGTGCCAGCAGCTTGGAGAGCGGGGGACATACGCAGTATTTT; CDR3 protein: CASSLESGGHTQYF
V gene: TRBV4-1; J gene: TRBJ1-3; D gene: NA; clone size: NA; CDR3 DNA: TGCGCCAGCAGCCGCGAGGGGGTCGTATTGAGGGGAAACACCATATATTTT; CDR3 protein: CASSREGVVLRGNTIYF
V gene: TRBV7-3; J gene: TRBJ2-2; D gene: NA; clone size: NA; CDR3 DNA: TGTGCCAGCAGCTTAACCCCCAGGGTGGGCACCGGGGAGCTGTTTTTT; CDR3 protein: CASSLTPRVGTGELFF
V gene: TRBV9; J gene: TRBJ2-1; D gene: NA; clone size: NA; CDR3 DNA: TGTGCCAGCAGCGCCCCTCGTAGCAATGAGCAGTTCTTC; CDR3 protein: CASSAPRSNEQFF
V gene: TRBV19; J gene: TRBJ1-2; D gene: NA; clone size: NA; CDR3 DNA: TGTGCCAGTCAGGTCGCGGACTATGGCTACACCTTC; CDR3 protein: CASQVADYGYTF